This T cell receptor beta chain was sequenced for a study of T-cell reconstitution after alpha-beta-depleted transplantation in children. The CDR3 loop spans 14 amino acids. Trimming stripped 0 bases from V and 1 base from J, with 7 bases between. Germline V CDR1 and CDR2: MNHEY, SVGAGI. Construction of the TCRbeta library involved unique molecular identifiers. MiXCR was run by TCRdb on the PCR reads, yielding one entry per CDR3 protein. The sample lists some 220,000 distinct CDR3 sequences, approximately 10% occurring once. This clonotype was picked up many times. The sample here was PBMCs from the stem cell graft donor, taken from the stem cell graft. This sequence originates from a human donor who donated a stem cell graft to a child with acute lymphoblastic leukemia. The chain carries TRBV6-5 and TRBJ2-7; D not resolved. CDR3 residues: CASSYSTPSYEQYF. CDR3 nucleotides: TGTGCCAGCAGTTACTCGACCCCTTCCTACGAGCAGTACTTC.